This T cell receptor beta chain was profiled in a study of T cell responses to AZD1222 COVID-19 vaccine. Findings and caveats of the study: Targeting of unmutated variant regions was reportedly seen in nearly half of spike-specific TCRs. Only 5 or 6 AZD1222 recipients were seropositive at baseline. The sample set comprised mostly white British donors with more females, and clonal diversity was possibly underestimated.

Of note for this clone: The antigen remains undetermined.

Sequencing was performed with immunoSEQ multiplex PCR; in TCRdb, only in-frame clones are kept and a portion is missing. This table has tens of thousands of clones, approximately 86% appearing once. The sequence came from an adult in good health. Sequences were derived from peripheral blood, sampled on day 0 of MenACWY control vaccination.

The DNA of the CDR3 is TGTGCCAGCAGTCCGACAGCGTTTAATGAAAAACTGTTTTTT. Encoded protein: CASSPTAFNEKLFF. This rearrangement joins TRBV11-1 to TRBJ1-4; weak D call: TRBD1 (5 bases). The CDR3 consists of 14 residues. The germline gives CDR1 SGHAT, CDR2 FQDESV (reference sequence). The V end lost 6 bases, the J end lost 4 bases, and 12 bases lay between the germline ends.